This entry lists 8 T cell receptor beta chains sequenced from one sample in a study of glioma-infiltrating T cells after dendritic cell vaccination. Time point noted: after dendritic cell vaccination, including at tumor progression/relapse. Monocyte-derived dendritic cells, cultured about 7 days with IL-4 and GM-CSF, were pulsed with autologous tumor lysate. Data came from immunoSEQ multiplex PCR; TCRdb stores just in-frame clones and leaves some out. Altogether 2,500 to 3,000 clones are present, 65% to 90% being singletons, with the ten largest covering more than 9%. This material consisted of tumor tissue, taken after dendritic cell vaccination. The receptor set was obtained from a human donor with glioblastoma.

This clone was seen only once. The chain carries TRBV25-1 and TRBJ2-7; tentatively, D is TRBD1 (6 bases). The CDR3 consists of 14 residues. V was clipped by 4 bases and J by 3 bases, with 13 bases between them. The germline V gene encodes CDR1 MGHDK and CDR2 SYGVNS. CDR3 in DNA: TGTGCCAGCAGTGGGACAGATCTCCGCTACGAGCAGTACTTC. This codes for CASSGTDLRYEQYF.

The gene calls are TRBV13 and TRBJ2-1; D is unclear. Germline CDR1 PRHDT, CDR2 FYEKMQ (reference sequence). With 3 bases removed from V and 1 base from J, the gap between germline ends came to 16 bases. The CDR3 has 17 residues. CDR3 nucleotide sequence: TGTGCCAGCAGCTTCCGACCGCCCCGGGTGTCCTACAATGAGCAGTTCTTC. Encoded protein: CASSFRPPRVSYNEQFF.

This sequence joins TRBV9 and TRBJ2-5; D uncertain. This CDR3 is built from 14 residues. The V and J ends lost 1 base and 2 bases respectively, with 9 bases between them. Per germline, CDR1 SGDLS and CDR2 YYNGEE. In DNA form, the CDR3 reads TGTGCCAGCAGCGTAAACGGAGCTCAAGAGACCCAGTACTTC. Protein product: CASSVNGAQETQYF. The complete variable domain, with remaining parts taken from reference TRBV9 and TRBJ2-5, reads DSGVTQTPKHLITATGQRVTLRCSPRSGDLSVYWYQQSLDQGLQFLIQYYNGEERAKGNILERFSAQQFPDLHSELNLSSLELGDSALYFCASSVNGAQETQYFGPGTRLLVL.

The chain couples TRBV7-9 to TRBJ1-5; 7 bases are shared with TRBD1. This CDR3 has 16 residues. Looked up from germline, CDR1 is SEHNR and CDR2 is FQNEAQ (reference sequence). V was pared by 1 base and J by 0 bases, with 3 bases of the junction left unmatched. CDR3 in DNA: TGTGCCAGCAGCTTAGAGGGGGCTTATAGCAATCAGCCCCAGCATTTT. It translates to CASSLEGAYSNQPQHF.

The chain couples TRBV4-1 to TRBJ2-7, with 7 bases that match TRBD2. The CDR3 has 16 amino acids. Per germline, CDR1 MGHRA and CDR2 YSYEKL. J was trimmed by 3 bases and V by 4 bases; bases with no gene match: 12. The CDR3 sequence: CASSPLSASGYYEQYF. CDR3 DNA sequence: TGCGCCAGCAGCCCATTATCGGCTAGCGGTTACTACGAGCAGTACTTC.

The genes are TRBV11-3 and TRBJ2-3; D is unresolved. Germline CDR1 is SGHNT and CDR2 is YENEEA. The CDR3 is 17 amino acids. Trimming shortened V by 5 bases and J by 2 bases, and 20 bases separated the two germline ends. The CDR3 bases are TGTGCCAGCAGCCTAACAATTAACAGAGATTACACAGATACGCAGTATTTT. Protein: CASSLTINRDYTDTQYF.

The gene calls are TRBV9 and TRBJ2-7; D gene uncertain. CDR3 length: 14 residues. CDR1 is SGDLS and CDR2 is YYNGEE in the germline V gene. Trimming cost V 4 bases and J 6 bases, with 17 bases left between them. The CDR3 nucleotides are TGTGCCAGCAGCCCAACTAACCATCAGCTCGAGCAGTACTTC. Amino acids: CASSPTNHQLEQYF.

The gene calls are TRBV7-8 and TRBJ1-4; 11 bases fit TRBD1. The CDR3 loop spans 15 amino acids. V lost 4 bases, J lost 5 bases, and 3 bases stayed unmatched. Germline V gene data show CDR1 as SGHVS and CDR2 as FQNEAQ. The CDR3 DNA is TGTGCCAGCAGCTGGGACAGGGGGGCGAATGAAAAACTGTTTTTT. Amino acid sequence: CASSWDRGANEKLFF.